Shown below are 2 T cell receptor beta chains from a single sample sequenced in a study of T cell responses to AZD1222 COVID-19 vaccine. Assay: immunoSEQ multiplex PCR; the TCRdb copy retains only in-frame clones and omits some. This sample has 100,000 to 130,000 clones, with about 86% found just once. Sequencing used peripheral blood, obtained on day 0 of AZD1222 vaccination. The origin of the receptors is an adult in good health.

This clone occurred once. The rearrangement uses TRBV25-1 and TRBJ2-3, with 8 bases matching TRBD2. The CDR3 sequence is 15 residues long. Germline lookup yields CDR1 MGHDK and CDR2 SYGVNS. V shed 3 bases and J 2 bases; nucleotides not matched to a gene: 4. The CDR3 is CASSEGLVSTDTQYF. The CDR3 region has the DNA TGTGCCAGCAGTGAGGGACTAGTTTCCACAGATACGCAGTATTTT.

The V and J genes are TRBV10-3 and TRBJ1-3, with 9 bases matching TRBD1. The germline V gene encodes CDR1 ENHRY and CDR2 SYGVKD. This CDR3 has 16 amino acids. The V gene end was trimmed by 6 bases and the J gene end by 2 bases; junction bases not matched to a gene: 8. For the CDR3, the DNA is TGTGCCATCAGGGGCGGAACAGGGGGCCCTGGAAACACCATATATTTT. Amino acid sequence: CAIRGGTGGPGNTIYF.